Listed here are 3 T cell receptor beta chains from one sample, sequenced in a study of T-cell reconstitution after alpha-beta-depleted transplantation in children. As it was prepared, the TCRbeta library received unique molecular identifiers. TCRdb called the PCR reads again in MiXCR, with one record for every CDR3 protein. The table includes a few hundred thousand distinct CDR3 sequences, over 9% detected once. This specimen was PBMCs from the stem cell graft donor, taken from the stem cell graft. These TCRs come from a human donor who donated a stem cell graft to a child with acute lymphoblastic leukemia.

In this sample, this clonotype turned up a few times. The chain links TRBV11-2 to TRBJ1-2; the match to TRBD1 covers 7 bases. J was trimmed by 7 bases and V by 8 bases; bases with no gene match: 7. CDR3 length equals 12 residues. Germline CDR1 and CDR2: SGHAT and FQNNGV. The CDR3 loop reads CASRQGSAGYTF. The CDR3, as DNA: TGTGCCAGCCGACAGGGCTCGGCTGGCTACACCTTC.

There are many counts of this clonotype. The J gene is TRBJ2-2, the V gene TRBV7-3; TRBD2 matches 11 bases. J gave up 0 bases and V 3 bases, and 9 bases lay outside the gene matches. CDR1 is SGHTA, CDR2 FQGTGA, per germline. The CDR3 runs to 19 residues. The CDR3 protein is CASSLERLAGTANTGELFF. CDR3 coding DNA: TGTGCCAGCAGCTTGGAAAGACTAGCGGGGACCGCGAACACCGGGGAGCTGTTTTTT. The entire variable domain, with the rest obtained from reference TRBV7-3 and TRBJ2-2, is as follows: GAGVSQTPSNKVTEKGKYVELRCDPISGHTALYWYRQSLGQGPEFLIYFQGTGAADDSGLPNDRFFAVRPEGSVSTLKIQRTERGDSAVYLCASSLERLAGTANTGELFFGEGSRLTVL.

This clonotype was observed many times. The V and J genes are TRBV12-3 or TRBV12-4 and TRBJ2-3; TRBD2 matches at 10 bases. This CDR3 has 14 amino acids. The V and J ends lost 9 bases and 0 bases, in that order; junction bases with no gene match: 3. CDR3 nucleotides: TGTGCCAGTACTAGCGGGACTAGCACAGATACGCAGTATTTT. Translation gives CASTSGTSTDTQYF.